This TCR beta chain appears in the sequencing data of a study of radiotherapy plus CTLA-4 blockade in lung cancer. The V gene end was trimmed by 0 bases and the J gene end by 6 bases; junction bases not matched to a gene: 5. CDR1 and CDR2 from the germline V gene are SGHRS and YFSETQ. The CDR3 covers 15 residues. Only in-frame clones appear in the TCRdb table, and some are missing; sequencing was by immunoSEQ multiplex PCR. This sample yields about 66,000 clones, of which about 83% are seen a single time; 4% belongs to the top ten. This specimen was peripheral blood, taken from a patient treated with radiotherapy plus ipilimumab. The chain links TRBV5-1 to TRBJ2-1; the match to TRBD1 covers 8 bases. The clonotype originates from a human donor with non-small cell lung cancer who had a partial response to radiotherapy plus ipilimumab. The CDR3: CASSLAGQGLNEQFF. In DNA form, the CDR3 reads TGCGCCAGCAGCTTGGCTGGACAGGGACTCAATGAGCAGTTCTTC.